The next 14 T cell receptor beta chains were all read from a single sample in a study of vaccination effects on CD4 cells after COVID-19. Assay used: immunoSEQ multiplex PCR; TCRdb lists only in-frame clones, some missing. The sample records around 47,000 clones, approximately 70% being singletons. ViraFEST expansion of antigen-specific CD4+ T cells with viral peptide pools preceded sequencing. Culture lasted approximately 10 days before CD4+ T cell isolation. SARS-CoV-2 infected the person between March and December 2020, as confirmed by PCR. The antigens of these receptors remain unknown. The input for sequencing was CD4+ T cells from PBMCs cultured with a peptide pool, taken before COVID-19 vaccination. These receptor sequences come from a human donor who had a prior SARS-CoV-2 infection.

The chain carries TRBV3-1 (or the pseudogene TRBV3-2) and TRBJ1-6; no reliable D call. Trimming left V 8 bases short and J 0 bases short, with 5 bases between. Per the germline V gene, CDR1 is LGHDT and CDR2 is YNNKEL (reference sequence). This CDR3 comprises 13 residues. In nucleotides, the CDR3 is TGTGCCAGCTCTAGCTCCTATAATTCACCCCTCCACTTT. The encoded protein is CASSSSYNSPLHF.

V is TRBV7-9 and J is TRBJ2-7, with D possibly matching TRBD2 (6 bases). CDR3 length: 12 amino acids. The germline V gene has CDR1 SEHNR and CDR2 FQNEAQ (reference sequence). V gave up 5 bases and J gave up 11 bases, with 16 bases separating them. The CDR3 DNA is TGTGCCAGCAGCGCTTCTGGGGGAGGAGAGTACTTC. Translating it yields CASSASGGGEYF.

The chain joins TRBV23-1 to TRBJ2-1, with D possibly matching TRBD1 (5 bases). Being an ORF, TRBV23-1 has a function that is uncertain. The CDR3 totals 21 residues. Trimming stripped 2 bases from V and 6 bases from J, with 32 bases between. The chain's CDR3 is CASSQIPGRKGRDGISNEQFF. The DNA for the CDR3 is TGCGCCAGCAGTCAAATCCCCGGCAGGAAGGGGCGAGATGGGATCTCCAATGAGCAGTTCTTC.

This clone was seen more than once but under ten times. V and J are TRBV6-5 and TRBJ2-7, with 11 bases identical to TRBD2. Germline V gene lookup returns CDR1 MNHEY and CDR2 SVGAGI. The CDR3 has 16 residues. After removal of 3 bases from V and 2 bases from J, the junction contained 6 bases not matched to a gene. The CDR3 protein is CASSYSLLAGAYEQYF. CDR3 nucleotides: TGTGCCAGCAGTTATTCCCTACTAGCGGGGGCCTACGAGCAGTACTTC.

This chain joins TRBV7-2 and TRBJ1-1, with a possible D match to TRBD1 (6 bases). V was trimmed by 0 bases and J by 4 bases, leaving 12 bases between them. The CDR3 totals 15 residues. Germline V CDR1 and CDR2: SGHTA, FQGNSA. CDR3 amino acids: CASSLAYWGATEAFF. CDR3 nucleotide sequence: TGTGCCAGCAGCTTAGCCTACTGGGGGGCCACTGAAGCTTTCTTT.

Only a few counts were recorded for this clone. This chain uses TRBV5-6 with TRBJ1-2; tentative D call: TRBD1 (6 bases). V dropped 4 bases and J dropped 7 bases, with 17 bases sitting between them. The CDR3 loop spans 14 amino acids. Germline V gene sequence: CDR1 SGHDT, CDR2 YYEEEE. The CDR3 sequence: CASSPDSMVFGYTF. Here the CDR3 DNA reads TGTGCCAGCAGCCCGGACAGTATGGTGTTTGGCTACACCTTC.

The J gene is TRBJ2-1, the V gene TRBV24-1; unclear D gene. CDR3 length: 13 amino acids. Germline CDR1 reads KGHDR; CDR2 reads SFDVKD. V gave up 3 bases and J gave up 5 bases, with 7 bases separating them. Written as DNA, the CDR3 is TGTGCCACCAGTGATACCTGGAACAATGAGCAGTTCTTC. Amino acid sequence: CATSDTWNNEQFF.

The chain employs TRBV6-5 and TRBJ2-6; no reliable D call. The CDR3 covers 15 residues. Germline V gene lookup returns CDR1 MNHEY and CDR2 SVGAGI. The ends were cut back, 9 bases at V and 0 bases at J, with 12 bases in the middle. CDR3 bases: TGTGCCAGACGGACCCAGCGCTCTGGGGCCAACGTCCTGACTTTC. Translation: CARRTQRSGANVLTF.

This clone was picked up a small number of times. The V call is TRBV5-4, the J call TRBJ2-7; maybe TRBD2 (6 bases). The CDR3 extends over 16 amino acids. Looked up from germline, CDR1 is SGHNT and CDR2 is YYREEE (reference sequence). Trimming cost V 5 bases and J 5 bases, with 23 bases left between them. For the CDR3, the DNA is TGTGCCAGCAGTTTTCCCGGGACTCCCCTCGGCCACGAGCAGTACTTC. Protein sequence: CASSFPGTPLGHEQYF.

The V gene is TRBV19, the J gene TRBJ1-4; D gene uncertain. This CDR3 spans 13 amino acids. Trimming stripped 7 bases from V and 7 bases from J, with 13 bases between. The germline V gene encodes CDR1 LNHDA and CDR2 SQIVND (reference sequence). CDR3 nucleotides: TGTGCCAGTAAATTTAGCGAGGCTGAAAAACTGTTTTTT. It codes for CASKFSEAEKLFF. Based on the CDR3 plus reference TRBV19 and TRBJ1-4, the full variable domain is DGGITQSPKYLFRKEGQNVTLSCEQNLNHDAMYWYRQDPGQGLRLIYYSQIVNDFQKGDIAEGYSVSREKKESFPLTVTSAQKNPTAFYLCASKFSEAEKLFFGSGTQLSVL.

The V call is TRBV7-8, the J call TRBJ2-1, with 7 bases aligning to TRBD1. Trimming at V came to 5 bases and at J to 2 bases, leaving 6 bases not matched to a gene. Germline CDR1 is SGHVS and CDR2 is FQNEAQ. CDR3 size: 15 residues. DNA of the CDR3: TGTGCCAGCAGCCCAGACAGGGATCCCTACAATGAGCAGTTCTTC. It codes for CASSPDRDPYNEQFF.

The rearrangement links TRBV19 to TRBJ2-5, with 16 bases that match TRBD2. V was clipped by 2 bases and J by 4 bases; unmatched bases: 10. This CDR3 is built from 19 residues. The germline V gene encodes CDR1 LNHDA and CDR2 SQIVND (reference sequence). CDR3 region: CASSISGTSGGVDGETQYF. CDR3 nucleotide sequence: TGTGCCAGTAGTATATCTGGGACTAGCGGGGGGGTTGATGGAGAGACCCAGTACTTC.

This clone was seen once. The chain uses TRBV11-3 and TRBJ2-7, with 9 bases that match TRBD1. This CDR3 spans 15 amino acids. Germline assignment: CDR1 SGHNT and CDR2 YENEEA. V lost 6 bases, J lost 4 bases, and 10 bases stayed unmatched. The CDR3 DNA reads as TGTGCCAGCAGACCCTCCGGGACAGGGTTTTACGAGCAGTACTTC. Its translation is CASRPSGTGFYEQYF.

The V gene is TRBV30, the J gene TRBJ1-4; a possible D gene is TRBD1 (6 bases). The CDR3 has 14 amino acids. V was pared by 7 bases and J by 0 bases, with 12 bases between. In germline, CDR1 is GTSNPN, CDR2 SVGIG (reference sequence). The CDR3 spells CASQQGTTNEKLFF. The CDR3 DNA sequence: TGTGCCTCACAACAGGGCACAACTAATGAAAAACTGTTTTTT.